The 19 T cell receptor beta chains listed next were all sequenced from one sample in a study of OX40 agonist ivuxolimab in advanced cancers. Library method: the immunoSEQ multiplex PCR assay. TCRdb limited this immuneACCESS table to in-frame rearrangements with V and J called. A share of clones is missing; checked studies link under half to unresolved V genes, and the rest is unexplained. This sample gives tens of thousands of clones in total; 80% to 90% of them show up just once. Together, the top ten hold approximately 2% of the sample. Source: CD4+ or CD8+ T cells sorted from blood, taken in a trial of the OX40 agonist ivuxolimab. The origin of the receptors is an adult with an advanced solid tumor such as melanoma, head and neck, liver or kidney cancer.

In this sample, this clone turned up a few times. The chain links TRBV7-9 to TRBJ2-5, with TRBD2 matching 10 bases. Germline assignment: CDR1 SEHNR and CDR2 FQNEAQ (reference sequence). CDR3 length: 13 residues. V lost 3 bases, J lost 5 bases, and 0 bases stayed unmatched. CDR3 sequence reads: CASSLTSGETQYF. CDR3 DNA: TGTGCCAGCAGCTTGACTAGCGGGGAGACCCAGTACTTC.

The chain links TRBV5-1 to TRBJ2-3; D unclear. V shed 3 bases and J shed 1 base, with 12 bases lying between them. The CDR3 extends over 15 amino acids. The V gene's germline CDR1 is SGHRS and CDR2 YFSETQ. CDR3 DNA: TGCGCCAGCAGCTCGGACGGAGAGGGCACAGATACGCAGTATTTT. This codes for CASSSDGEGTDTQYF. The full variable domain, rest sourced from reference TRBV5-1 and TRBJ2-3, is KAGVTQTPRYLIKTRGQQVTLSCSPISGHRSVSWYQQTPGQGLQFLFEYFSETQRNKGNFPGRFSGRQFSNSRSEMNVSTLELGDSALYLCASSSDGEGTDTQYFGPGTRLTVL.

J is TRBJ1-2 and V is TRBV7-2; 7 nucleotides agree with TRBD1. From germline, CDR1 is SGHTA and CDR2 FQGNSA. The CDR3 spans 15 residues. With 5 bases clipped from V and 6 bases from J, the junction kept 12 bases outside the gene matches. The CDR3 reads CASSRSGGVVDGYTF. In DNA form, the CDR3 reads TGTGCCAGCAGCAGATCAGGGGGGGTTGTGGATGGCTACACCTTC.

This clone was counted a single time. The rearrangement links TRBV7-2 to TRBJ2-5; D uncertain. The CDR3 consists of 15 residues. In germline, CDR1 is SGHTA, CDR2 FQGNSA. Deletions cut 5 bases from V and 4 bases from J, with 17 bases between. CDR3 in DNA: TGTGCCAGCAGCCCACAGATTACCCCCGCAGAGACCCAGTACTTC. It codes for CASSPQITPAETQYF. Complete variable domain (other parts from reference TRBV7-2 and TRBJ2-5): GAGVSQSPSNKVTEKGKDVELRCDPISGHTALYWYRQSLGQGLEFLIYFQGNSAPDKSGLPSDRFSAERTGGSVSTLTIQRTQQEDSAVYLCASSPQITPAETQYFGPGTRLLVL.

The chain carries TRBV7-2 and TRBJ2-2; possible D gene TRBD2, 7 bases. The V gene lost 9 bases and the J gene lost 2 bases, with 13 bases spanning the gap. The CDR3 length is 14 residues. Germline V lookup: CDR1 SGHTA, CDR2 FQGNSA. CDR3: CASSGGPNTGELFF. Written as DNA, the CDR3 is TGTGCCAGTTCGGGGGGCCCTAACACCGGGGAGCTGTTTTTT.

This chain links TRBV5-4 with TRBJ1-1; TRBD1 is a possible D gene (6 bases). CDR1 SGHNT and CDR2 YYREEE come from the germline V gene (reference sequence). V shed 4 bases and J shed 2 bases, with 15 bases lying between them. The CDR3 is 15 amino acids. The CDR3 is CASSPNPGENTEAFF. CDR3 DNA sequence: TGTGCCAGCAGCCCGAACCCAGGGGAAAACACTGAAGCTTTCTTT.

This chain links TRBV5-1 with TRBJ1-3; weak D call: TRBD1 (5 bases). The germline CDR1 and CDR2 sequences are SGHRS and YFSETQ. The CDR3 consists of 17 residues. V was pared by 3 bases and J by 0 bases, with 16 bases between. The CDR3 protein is CASSWGVAASSGNTIYF. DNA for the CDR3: TGCGCCAGCAGCTGGGGGGTCGCAGCGAGCTCTGGAAACACCATATATTTT.

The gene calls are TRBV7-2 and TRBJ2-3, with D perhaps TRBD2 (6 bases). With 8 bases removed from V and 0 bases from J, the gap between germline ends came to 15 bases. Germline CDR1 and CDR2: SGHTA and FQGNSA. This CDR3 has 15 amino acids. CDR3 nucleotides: TGTGCCAGCCAGACTTACGGGACTAGCACAGATACGCAGTATTTT. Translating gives CASQTYGTSTDTQYF. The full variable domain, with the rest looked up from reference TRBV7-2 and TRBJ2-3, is GAGVSQSPSNKVTEKGKDVELRCDPISGHTALYWYRQSLGQGLEFLIYFQGNSAPDKSGLPSDRFSAERTGGSVSTLTIQRTQQEDSAVYLCASQTYGTSTDTQYFGPGTRLTVL.

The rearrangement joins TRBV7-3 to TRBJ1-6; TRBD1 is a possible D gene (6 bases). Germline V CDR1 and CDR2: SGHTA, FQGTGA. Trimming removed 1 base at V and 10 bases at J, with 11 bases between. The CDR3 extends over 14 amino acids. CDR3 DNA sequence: TGTGCCAGCAGCTTAATCAGGGGAGGATCACCCCTCCACTTT. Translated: CASSLIRGGSPLHF. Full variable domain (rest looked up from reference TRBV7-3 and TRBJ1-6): GAGVSQTPSNKVTEKGKYVELRCDPISGHTALYWYRQSLGQGPEFLIYFQGTGAADDSGLPNDRFFAVRPEGSVSTLKIQRTERGDSAVYLCASSLIRGGSPLHFGNGTRLTVT.

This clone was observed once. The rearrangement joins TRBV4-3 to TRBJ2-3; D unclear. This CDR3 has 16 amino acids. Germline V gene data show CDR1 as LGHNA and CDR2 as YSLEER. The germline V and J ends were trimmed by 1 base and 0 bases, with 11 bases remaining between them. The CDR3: CASSQAPGTSTDTQYF. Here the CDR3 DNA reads TGCGCCAGCAGCCAAGCCCCCGGAACTAGCACAGATACGCAGTATTTT.

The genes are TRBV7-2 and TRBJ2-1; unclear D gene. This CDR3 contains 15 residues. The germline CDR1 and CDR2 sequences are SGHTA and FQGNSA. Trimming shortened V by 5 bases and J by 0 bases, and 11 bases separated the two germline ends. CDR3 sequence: CASSPQSSSYNEQFF. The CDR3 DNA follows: TGTGCCAGCAGCCCTCAAAGTAGCTCCTACAATGAGCAGTTCTTC.

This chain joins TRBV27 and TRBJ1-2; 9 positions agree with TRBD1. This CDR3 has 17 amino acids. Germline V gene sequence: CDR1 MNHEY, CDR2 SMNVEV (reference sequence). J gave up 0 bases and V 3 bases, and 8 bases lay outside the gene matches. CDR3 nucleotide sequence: TGTGCCAGCAGTTTTCGGACAGGGGCTTTAGCTAACTATGGCTACACCTTC. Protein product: CASSFRTGALANYGYTF.

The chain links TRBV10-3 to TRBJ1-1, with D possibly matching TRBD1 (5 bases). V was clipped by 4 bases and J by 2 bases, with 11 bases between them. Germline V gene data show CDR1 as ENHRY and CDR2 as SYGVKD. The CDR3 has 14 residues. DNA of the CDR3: TGTGCCATCAGTGTCCCGGGACGTAACACTGAAGCTTTCTTT. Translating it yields CAISVPGRNTEAFF.

For the CDR3, the DNA is TGTGCCAGTAGTCGGCCTTTGGAAGCTTTCTTT. Residues: CASSRPLEAFF. The genes are TRBV19 and TRBJ1-1; D call uncertain. V was trimmed by 5 bases and J by 8 bases, leaving 9 bases between them. Per the germline V gene, CDR1 is LNHDA and CDR2 is SQIVND (reference sequence). The CDR3 has 11 amino acids.

The chain's CDR3 is CASSLYGGANTGELFF. DNA for the CDR3: TGTGCCAGCAGTTTATACGGGGGGGCTAACACCGGGGAGCTGTTTTTT. The chain is built from TRBV28 and TRBJ2-2, with 8 bases matching TRBD2. The trim removed 1 base at V and 2 bases at J, leaving 3 bases unmatched. The CDR3 extends over 16 amino acids. Germline V lookup: CDR1 MDHEN, CDR2 SYDVKM. The full variable domain, with the rest looked up from reference TRBV28 and TRBJ2-2, is DVKVTQSSRYLVKRTGEKVFLECVQDMDHENMFWYRQDPGLGLRLIYFSYDVKMKEKGDIPEGYSVSREKKERFSLILESASTNQTSMYLCASSLYGGANTGELFFGEGSRLTVL.

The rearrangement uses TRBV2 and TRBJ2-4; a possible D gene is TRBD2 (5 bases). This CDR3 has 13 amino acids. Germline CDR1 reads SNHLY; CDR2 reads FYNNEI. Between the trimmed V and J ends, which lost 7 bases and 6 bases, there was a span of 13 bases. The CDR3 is CASTRGDLNIQYF. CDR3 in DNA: TGTGCCAGCACCCGGGGAGACCTAAACATTCAGTACTTC.

The CDR3 DNA reads TGTGCCAGCAGCGGTTGGGCCAACGTCCTGACTTTC. It specifies CASSGWANVLTF. The V gene is TRBV2, the J gene TRBJ2-6, with D hard to call. The ends were cut back, 6 bases at V and 5 bases at J, with 5 bases in the middle. Germline CDR1 SNHLY, CDR2 FYNNEI. The CDR3 is 12 amino acids.

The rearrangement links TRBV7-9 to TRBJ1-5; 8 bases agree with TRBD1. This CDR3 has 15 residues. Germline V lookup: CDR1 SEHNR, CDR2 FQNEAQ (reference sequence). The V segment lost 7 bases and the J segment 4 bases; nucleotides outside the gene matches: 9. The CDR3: CASTLSTGGNQPQHF. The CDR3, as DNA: TGTGCCAGCACCCTCTCCACAGGGGGGAATCAGCCCCAGCATTTT.

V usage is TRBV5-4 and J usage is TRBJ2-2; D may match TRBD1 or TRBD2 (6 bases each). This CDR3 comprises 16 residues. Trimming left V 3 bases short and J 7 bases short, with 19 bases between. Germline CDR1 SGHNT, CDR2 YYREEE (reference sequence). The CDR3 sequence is CASSSPGGRGFGELFF. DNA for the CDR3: TGTGCCAGCAGCTCTCCCGGGGGCCGGGGGTTCGGGGAGCTGTTTTTT.